This T cell receptor (beta chain) was observed in a study of T cell changes during pregnancy in multiple sclerosis. This CDR3 spans 14 amino acids. Per germline, CDR1 MRHNA and CDR2 SNTAGT. The V and J ends lost 4 bases and 6 bases, in that order; junction bases with no gene match: 2. Libraries were prepared by immunoSEQ multiplex PCR; TCRdb keeps only in-frame clonotypes and omits some of them. The data show about 28,000 clones, approximately 87% seen once. Sequenced material: CD8+ T cells from peripheral blood mononuclear cells, taken after pregnancy. The rearrangement joins TRBV6-4 to TRBJ2-1; 11 bases are shared with TRBD2. This receptor was taken from a female donor with multiple sclerosis, enrolled in a pregnancy study. CDR3 coding DNA: TGTGCCAGCAGTGTTAGCGGGGGGGCCAATGAGCAGTTCTTC. As protein: CASSVSGGANEQFF.